The rows below give T cell receptor beta chains drawn from one sample of a study of post-analysis software for immune sequencing data. TCRdb reprocessed the PCR reads with MiXCR, giving one entry per CDR3 protein. Among more than 450,000 distinct CDR3 sequences listed, about 40% were seen once. The material sequenced was blood. The receptors shown here come from a girl aged 5 to 17 with multiple sclerosis. CDR3s include the opening cysteine and the closing phenylalanine or tryptophan. A D gene is named only where the DNA matches it firmly. Clone size, where shown, is once, few, many, or a class for clones that have expanded.

CDR3 | DNA | size | D | J | V
CASSPSGVQGPDTQYF | TGTGCCAGCAGTCCATCAGGCGTGCAGGGACCAGATACGCAGTATTTT | - | - | TRBJ2-3 | TRBV27
CSARPFSRIQETHYF | TGCAGTGCTAGGCCCTTTAGTAGGATCCAAGAGACCCACTACTTC | - | - | TRBJ2-5 | TRBV20-1
CASSLPLAWELFF | TGTGCCAGCAGTTTACCACTAGCCTGGGAGCTGTTTTTT | - | - | TRBJ2-2 | TRBV12-3/TRBV12-4
CSARDGGRGSNQPQHF | TGCAGTGCTAGAGATGGGGGGAGAGGTAGCAATCAGCCCCAGCATTTT | - | - | TRBJ1-5 | TRBV20-1
CASSPGQAETEAFF | TGTGCCAGCAGCCCGGGACAGGCTGAGACTGAAGCTTTCTTT | - | TRBD1 | TRBJ1-1 | TRBV5-4
CASSLLPGGLGGELFF | TGTGCCAGCAGTTTATTACCAGGGGGCTTGGGCGGGGAGCTGTTTTTT | - | TRBD1 | TRBJ2-2 | TRBV12-3/TRBV12-4
CSVELQGYNEQFF | TGCAGCGTTGAACTTCAGGGTTACAATGAGCAGTTCTTC | few | - | TRBJ2-1 | TRBV29-1
CASSGDRYNEQFF | TGTGCCAGCAGTGGGGACAGGTACAATGAGCAGTTCTTC | few | TRBD1 | TRBJ2-1 | TRBV12-3/TRBV12-4
CSARGRENQPQHF | TGCAGTGCTAGAGGGAGGGAGAATCAGCCCCAGCATTTT | - | - | TRBJ1-5 | TRBV20-1
CASSQGDRELYEQYF | TGTGCCAGCAGCCAAGGGGACAGGGAGCTCTACGAGCAGTACTTC | - | TRBD1 | TRBJ2-7 | TRBV3-1
CASSLGNTDTQYF | TGTGCCAGCAGTTTAGGGAACACAGATACGCAGTATTTT | many | - | TRBJ2-3 | TRBV12-3/TRBV12-4
CASSTGQLYGYTF | TGTGCCAGCAGTACAGGACAGCTCTATGGCTACACCTTC | - | - | TRBJ1-2 | TRBV12-3/TRBV12-4
CASNDQNFSYEQYF | TGTGCCAGCAATGATCAGAATTTCTCCTACGAGCAGTACTTC | - | - | TRBJ2-7 | TRBV6-6
CAISAPGQGFRDEQFF | TGTGCCATCAGTGCACCCGGACAGGGGTTTAGAGATGAGCAGTTCTTC | once | TRBD1 | TRBJ2-1 | TRBV10-3
CASSGWAVQQPQHF | TGTGCCAGCAGTGGGTGGGCTGTGCAGCAGCCCCAGCATTTT | few | - | TRBJ1-5 | TRBV25-1
CASSAHTSDLGEQYF | TGTGCCAGCAGCGCACATACCAGCGACCTAGGGGAGCAGTACTTC | - | - | TRBJ2-7 | TRBV9
CASSKARGSSPSTDTQYF | TGTGCCAGCAGCAAAGCGCGGGGGAGCTCCCCTAGCACAGATACGCAGTATTTT | - | - | TRBJ2-3 | TRBV21-1
CASSYTGTGGISGGYTF | TGTGCCAGCAGTTACACAGGGACAGGGGGGATTTCGGGGGGCTACACCTTC | few | TRBD1 | TRBJ1-2 | TRBV6-5
CASRTESGAKYNEQFF | TGCGCCAGCAGGACCGAGTCGGGGGCTAAGTACAATGAGCAGTTCTTC | - | - | TRBJ2-1 | TRBV5-1
CASLPRLAGAADTQYF | TGTGCCAGCCTCCCCCGCCTAGCGGGAGCGGCAGATACGCAGTATTTT | - | TRBD2 | TRBJ2-3 | TRBV12-3/TRBV12-4
CASSHGQGPLAYEQYF | TGTGCCAGCAGTCACGGACAGGGACCCCTGGCCTACGAGCAGTACTTC | - | TRBD1 | TRBJ2-7 | TRBV6-6
CASSPASGEETQYF | TGTGCCAGCAGCCCCGCTAGCGGGGAGGAGACCCAGTACTTC | - | TRBD2 | TRBJ2-5 | TRBV25-1
CASNTGTRINEQFF | TGCGCCAGCAACACGGGGACTAGGATCAATGAGCAGTTCTTC | few | TRBD2 | TRBJ2-1 | TRBV5-1
CASSSDRGLNEQFF | TGTGCCAGCAGTTCGGACAGGGGGTTGAATGAGCAGTTCTTC | - | TRBD1 | TRBJ2-1 | TRBV12-3/TRBV12-4
CASSQEQGAKVSGGYTF | TGCGCCAGCAGCCAGGAACAGGGGGCGAAGGTTTCAGGCGGCTACACCTTC | - | TRBD1 | TRBJ1-2 | TRBV4-1
CASSFSRGPSYEQYF | TGTGCCAGCAGTTTCTCGAGGGGGCCTTCCTACGAGCAGTACTTC | few | TRBD1 | TRBJ2-7 | TRBV28
CASAREGETQYF | TGCGCCAGCGCCCGGGAGGGGGAGACCCAGTACTTC | once | TRBD2 | TRBJ2-5 | TRBV5-1
CASTRQGADNEQFF | TGCGCCAGCACCAGACAGGGCGCTGACAATGAGCAGTTCTTC | - | TRBD1 | TRBJ2-1 | TRBV5-1
CSVSYGTGRKPQHF | TGCAGCGTCTCCTATGGGACAGGACGTAAGCCCCAGCATTTT | - | TRBD1 | TRBJ1-5 | TRBV29-1
CASSQSRARSSYNEQFF | TGCGCCAGCAGCCAATCTCGGGCCCGCAGCTCCTACAATGAGCAGTTCTTC | - | - | TRBJ2-1 | TRBV4-1
CASSLDQLAGGADTQYF | TGTGCCAGCAGCTTAGACCAACTAGCGGGGGGAGCAGATACGCAGTATTTT | - | TRBD2 | TRBJ2-3 | TRBV11-3
CASSLNREEAFF | TGTGCCAGCAGCTTAAACAGGGAGGAAGCTTTCTTT | - | - | TRBJ1-1 | TRBV7-9
CASSQDGEPYNEQFF | TGCGCCAGCAGCCAAGATGGGGAACCTTACAATGAGCAGTTCTTC | few | - | TRBJ2-1 | TRBV4-1
CASSEAQGGTEAFF | TGTGCCAGCAGTGAGGCCCAGGGGGGGACTGAAGCTTTCTTT | - | TRBD1 | TRBJ1-1 | TRBV6-1
CASSQRETGQYGYTF | TGCGCCAGCAGCCAACGAGAGACAGGTCAATATGGCTACACCTTC | once | - | TRBJ1-2 | TRBV4-1
CASSLTRGGPYEQYF | TGTGCCAGCAGCCTTACCAGGGGAGGCCCCTACGAGCAGTACTTC | - | - | TRBJ2-7 | TRBV4-2
CASSLVGQGSQTGAEAFF | TGTGCCAGCAGCTTAGTAGGACAGGGGAGTCAAACGGGAGCTGAAGCTTTCTTT | - | TRBD1 | TRBJ1-1 | TRBV7-2
CASSLVSGGGNWRETQYF | TGTGCCAGCAGCTTAGTCAGCGGCGGGGGGAACTGGAGGGAGACCCAGTACTTC | - | TRBD2 | TRBJ2-5 | TRBV7-8
CSARRGLYNEQYF | TGCAGTGCTAGACGGGGGCTATACAATGAGCAGTACTTC | - | - | TRBJ2-7 | TRBV20-1
CSARVAESSSYNEQFF | TGCAGTGCTAGGGTGGCGGAGAGCAGCTCCTACAATGAGCAGTTCTTC | - | - | TRBJ2-1 | TRBV20-1
CASSLLAASYEQYF | TGTGCCAGCAGTTTGCTAGCGGCCTCCTACGAGCAGTACTTC | few | TRBD2 | TRBJ2-7 | TRBV7-9
CASASDGASYEQYF | TGTGCCAGCGCATCGGACGGGGCCTCCTACGAGCAGTACTTC | - | - | TRBJ2-7 | TRBV2
CASTNWDTSTDTQYF | TGTGCCAGTACAAACTGGGATACGAGCACAGATACGCAGTATTTT | - | - | TRBJ2-3 | TRBV12-3/TRBV12-4
CASSMDRNSPLHF | TGTGCCAGCAGCATGGACAGAAATTCACCCCTCCACTTT | - | - | TRBJ1-6 | TRBV7-2
CASSLDQSSEQFF | TGTGCCAGCAGCTTAGATCAAAGCAGTGAGCAGTTCTTC | - | - | TRBJ2-1 | TRBV11-3
CASSLNWPLYF | TGTGCCAGCAGCTTAAACTGGCCACTGTACTTC | - | - | TRBJ2-5 | TRBV11-3
CASNVRTGRDEKLFF | TGTGCCAGCAACGTCCGGACAGGGAGGGATGAAAAACTGTTTTTT | - | TRBD1 | TRBJ1-4 | TRBV25-1
CASSPDRANSPLHF | TGTGCCAGCAGCCCGGACAGGGCTAATTCACCCCTCCACTTT | - | TRBD1 | TRBJ1-6 | TRBV13
CSVEVAGDSGANVLTF | TGCAGCGTTGAAGTAGCGGGAGACTCTGGGGCCAACGTCCTGACTTTC | once | TRBD2 | TRBJ2-6 | TRBV29-1
CSIGQRSGANVLTF | TGCAGCATAGGGCAGCGCTCTGGGGCCAACGTCCTGACTTTC | few | - | TRBJ2-6 | TRBV29-1
CASSFSGGDYGYTF | TGTGCCAGCAGTTTCTCAGGGGGCGACTATGGCTACACCTTC | - | TRBD1 | TRBJ1-2 | TRBV12-3/TRBV12-4
CASSPHGGYVHGEAFF | TGCGCCAGCAGCCCACACGGGGGATACGTGCATGGTGAAGCTTTCTTT | - | - | TRBJ1-1 | TRBV4-1
CASSYSLGNYGYTF | TGTGCCAGCAGTTACTCGTTGGGGAACTATGGCTACACCTTC | - | - | TRBJ1-2 | TRBV6-5